Below, 29 T cell receptor beta chains from the same sample are listed, as sequenced in a study of blood T cell repertoires in COVID-19. TCRdb's table, derived via immunoSEQ multiplex PCR, lists solely in-frame clones and lacks some. The sample consists of 70,000 to 80,000 clones, approximately 83% of them appearing once. The sequenced material came from peripheral blood. The receptor source for this set is a man older than 75 with acute or convalescent COVID-19.

V gene TRBV5-5 combines with J gene TRBJ1-5, with 8 bases aligning to TRBD1. The CDR3 loop spans 17 amino acids. Germline CDR1 SGHKS, CDR2 YYEKEE (reference sequence). The junction had 9 bases not matched to a gene; V was cut back by 4 bases and J by 0 bases. CDR3 in amino acids: CASSGGTGSYSNQPQHF. In DNA, the CDR3 is TGTGCCAGCAGCGGGGGGACAGGAAGTTATAGCAATCAGCCCCAGCATTTT.

This clone was seen a handful of times. J is TRBJ2-7 and V is TRBV27; 9 bases are a match to TRBD1. Germline CDR1 reads MNHEY; CDR2 reads SMNVEV (reference sequence). The J segment lost 2 bases and the V segment lost 4 bases, leaving 6 bases of the junction unmatched. The CDR3 is 15 residues long. The CDR3 bases are TGTGCCAGCAGTTCACCCGGGACAGGGACCTACGAGCAGTACTTC. This gives the protein CASSSPGTGTYEQYF.

The chain carries TRBV27 and TRBJ2-3; 9 bases align to TRBD2. Germline values: CDR1 MNHEY, CDR2 SMNVEV (reference sequence). The CDR3 is 15 residues long. With V trimmed by 1 base and J by 6 bases, 5 bases remained unmatched. The CDR3 sequence: CASSLLGSGSDTQYF. CDR3 DNA sequence: TGTGCCAGCAGTTTATTGGGTAGCGGGAGTGATACGCAGTATTTT.

V and J are TRBV24-1 and TRBJ2-2; 7 nucleotides align to TRBD2. Germline CDR1 KGHDR, CDR2 SFDVKD. Trimming at V came to 4 bases and at J to 6 bases, leaving 13 bases not matched to a gene. This CDR3 has 17 residues. CDR3 DNA sequence: TGTGCCACCAGTGAATTACCGGGACTAAGTTCCTCCGGGGAGCTGTTTTTT. It specifies CATSELPGLSSSGELFF.

J is TRBJ2-2 and V is TRBV6-2 or TRBV6-3, with TRBD1 matching over 7 bases. Germline CDR1 reads MNHEY; CDR2 reads SVGEGT. V lost 6 bases to trimming and J lost 0 bases; unmatched junction nucleotides: 7. The CDR3 is 16 amino acids. CDR3 bases: TGTGCCAGCAGCCCCGACAGGGTCGCGAACACCGGGGAGCTGTTTTTT. As protein: CASSPDRVANTGELFF.

This sequence joins TRBV6-2 or TRBV6-3 and TRBJ1-2, with 8 bases matching TRBD1. J was trimmed by 6 bases and V by 0 bases; bases with no gene match: 0. CDR1 MNHEY and CDR2 SVGEGT come from the germline V gene. This CDR3 is built from 13 residues. Here the CDR3 reads CASSYSGQDGYTF. DNA for the CDR3: TGTGCCAGCAGTTACTCGGGACAGGATGGCTACACCTTC.

To note about this clone: Within the sample, other DNA sequences also encode this same CDR3. The chain joins TRBV7-8 to TRBJ1-2; D perhaps matches TRBD1 (6 bases). Germline V gene sequence: CDR1 SGHVS, CDR2 FQNEAQ. Trimming removed 1 base at V and 0 bases at J, with 9 bases between. The CDR3 is 15 residues long. The CDR3 spells CASSLVGGANYGYTF. For the CDR3, the DNA is TGTGCCAGCAGCTTAGTAGGGGGGGCTAACTATGGCTACACCTTC.

V is TRBV3-1 (or the pseudogene TRBV3-2) and J is TRBJ1-2; D might be TRBD1 (5 bases). The CDR3 has 14 residues. Trimming left V 1 base short and J 4 bases short, with 10 bases between. CDR1 is LGHDT and CDR2 is YNNKEL in the germline V gene (reference sequence). The DNA for the CDR3 is TGTGCCAGCAGCCAAGCAAGACAGTTCTATGGCTACACCTTC. This codes for CASSQARQFYGYTF.

The chain recombines TRBV7-8 with TRBJ1-5; D gene ambiguous. Germline lookup yields CDR1 SGHVS and CDR2 FQNEAQ. The CDR3 has 15 amino acids. The V gene lost 5 bases and the J gene lost 0 bases, with 11 bases spanning the gap. This CDR3 reads CASSRDPGSNQPQHF. The CDR3 region has the DNA TGTGCCAGCAGCCGAGACCCGGGTAGCAATCAGCCCCAGCATTTT.

This rearrangement joins TRBV2 to TRBJ2-3; 9 bases are shared with TRBD1. The length of the CDR3 is 13 residues. Trimming removed 7 bases from V and 3 bases from J; junction bases left unmatched: 2. From germline, CDR1 is SNHLY and CDR2 FYNNEI. For the CDR3, the DNA is TGTGCCAGCACGGGACAGGGTACAGATACGCAGTATTTT. Translating gives CASTGQGTDTQYF.

This clone was seen more than once but under ten times. V gene TRBV28 combines with J gene TRBJ1-6; TRBD1 matches 7 bases. Germline-derived CDR1 and CDR2 are MDHEN and SYDVKM. The CDR3 contains 15 residues. J was trimmed by 6 bases and V by 7 bases; bases with no gene match: 9. CDR3: CASKGAGTANSPLHF. In DNA, the CDR3 is TGTGCCAGCAAAGGAGCCGGGACAGCTAATTCACCCCTCCACTTT.

This clone was seen a single time. The chain joins TRBV9 to TRBJ1-1; perhaps TRBD1 as D (5 bases). The CDR3 spans 16 residues. Trimming cost V 4 bases and J 10 bases, with 26 bases left between them. The germline V gene encodes CDR1 SGDLS and CDR2 YYNGEE. In DNA form, the CDR3 reads TGTGCCAGCAGCCCGACTTCCGGGGGGGGAGGTGGTGGAGCTTTCTTT. Its translation is CASSPTSGGGGGGAFF.

The chain joins TRBV6-6 to TRBJ1-5; TRBD1 agrees at 7 bases. V dropped 6 bases and J dropped 2; count of bases not matched to a gene: 7. The length of the CDR3 is 15 residues. Germline CDR1 is MNHNY and CDR2 is SVGAGI (reference sequence). The CDR3 DNA follows: TGTGCCAGCAGGTCGACAGGGTGGGGCAATCAGCCCCAGCATTTT. Amino acids: CASRSTGWGNQPQHF.

The V and J genes are TRBV19 and TRBJ2-3; D might be TRBD2 (5 bases). Germline V lookup: CDR1 LNHDA, CDR2 SQIVND (reference sequence). The CDR3 loop spans 16 amino acids. Trimming shortened V by 3 bases and J by 3 bases, and 16 bases separated the two germline ends. For the CDR3, the DNA is TGTGCCAGTAGTATTTCTAGCACCCGGGCGACAGATACGCAGTATTTT. Its protein is CASSISSTRATDTQYF.

V usage is TRBV18 and J usage is TRBJ1-2, with TRBD1 matching over 7 bases. Germline values: CDR1 KGHSH, CDR2 LQKENI. The CDR3 totals 13 residues. V lost 3 bases and J lost 10; bases outside the gene matches: 8. The CDR3, as DNA: TGTGCCAGCTCACCGCCGGGACAGAATCTCTACACCTTC. This encodes CASSPPGQNLYTF.

The gene calls are TRBV28 and TRBJ2-1, with 7 bases aligning to TRBD1. Trimming removed 6 bases from V and 10 bases from J; junction bases left unmatched: 6. The CDR3 runs 12 residues. The germline V gene has CDR1 MDHEN and CDR2 SYDVKM. DNA of the CDR3: TGTGCCAGCAGGATCACAGGGGCCGAGCAGTTCTTC. Translation gives CASRITGAEQFF.

This clone came up once. The J gene is TRBJ2-5, the V gene TRBV28; 10 nucleotides line up with TRBD1. The CDR3 is made up of 15 amino acids. Per germline, CDR1 MDHEN and CDR2 SYDVKM. Trimming removed 6 bases from V and 4 bases from J; junction bases left unmatched: 8. CDR3 sequence reads: CASRPPGQGTETQYF. The CDR3, as DNA: TGTGCCAGCAGGCCCCCGGGACAGGGGACAGAGACCCAGTACTTC.

The rearrangement uses TRBV28 and TRBJ1-5, with a tentative D call TRBD1 (5 bases). Germline assignment: CDR1 MDHEN and CDR2 SYDVKM. The CDR3 has 13 amino acids. V was trimmed by 2 bases and J by 5 bases, leaving 7 bases between them. The CDR3 bases are TGTGCCAGCAGTTTAGGGGCCCATCAGCCCCAGCATTTT. This sequence encodes CASSLGAHQPQHF.

The chain couples TRBV27 to TRBJ2-2; D is uncertain. This CDR3 contains 14 residues. Germline V gene data show CDR1 as MNHEY and CDR2 as SMNVEV (reference sequence). The ends were cut back, 2 bases at V and 3 bases at J, with 7 bases in the middle. CDR3 residues: CASSLDTYTGELFF. The CDR3 DNA sequence: TGTGCCAGCAGTTTAGACACCTACACCGGGGAGCTGTTTTTT.

There are a few counts of this clone. This sequence joins TRBV7-9 and TRBJ2-1; D gene unclear. The CDR3 runs to 14 residues. Germline CDR1 reads SEHNR; CDR2 reads FQNEAQ (reference sequence). V was shortened by 5 bases and J by 4 bases, with 12 bases between the two germline ends. The CDR3 protein is CASSQRGEYNEQFF. CDR3 nucleotides: TGTGCCAGCAGCCAGAGAGGCGAGTACAATGAGCAGTTCTTC.

This clone was counted between two and nine times. The chain is built from TRBV6-2 or TRBV6-3 and TRBJ1-6, with D unresolved. CDR1 MNHEY and CDR2 SVGEGT come from the germline V gene. The V and J ends lost 3 bases and 8 bases respectively, with 20 bases between them. The CDR3 sequence is 17 residues long. DNA of the CDR3: TGTGCCAGCAGTTATATAACAGAGAGAGGGCGTTATTCACCCCTCCACTTT. Translated: CASSYITERGRYSPLHF.

The chain carries TRBV23-1 and TRBJ2-5; 8 nucleotides line up with TRBD2. Being an ORF, TRBV23-1 has a function that is uncertain. The trim removed 8 bases at V and 5 bases at J, leaving 13 bases unmatched. The CDR3 runs to 15 residues. CDR3 in amino acids: CASPLVGSGEETQYF. The CDR3 DNA is TGCGCCAGCCCTTTGGTAGGTAGCGGGGAGGAGACCCAGTACTTC.

In this sample, this clone turned up once. The chain joins TRBV6-4 to TRBJ1-2; D unclear. V was cut by 0 bases and J by 2 bases, with 16 bases left in between. Germline assignment: CDR1 MRHNA and CDR2 SNTAGT. The length of the CDR3 is 17 residues. The DNA of the CDR3 is TGTGCCAGCAGTGACTCGGTAGATCGGTTTTCCAACTATGGCTACACCTTC. Translation gives CASSDSVDRFSNYGYTF.

The V and J genes are TRBV7-3 and TRBJ2-7; TRBD2 matches at 7 bases. This CDR3 comprises 13 residues. Germline V gene sequence: CDR1 SGHTA, CDR2 FQGTGA. J lost 2 bases, V lost 5 bases, and 3 bases had no gene match. The CDR3 reads CASSPREAYEQYF. Written as DNA, the CDR3 is TGTGCCAGCAGCCCACGGGAGGCCTACGAGCAGTACTTC.

This chain joins TRBV3-1 (or the pseudogene TRBV3-2) and TRBJ1-5; D is possibly TRBD1 (5 bases). The germline CDR1 and CDR2 sequences are LGHDT and YNNKEL (reference sequence). Trimming took 4 bases from V and 6 from J, leaving 13 bases between them. The CDR3 is made up of 14 amino acids. CDR3 sequence (DNA): TGTGCCAGCAGCCCGGGGCCGGGGGGTCAGCCCCAGCATTTT. Its protein product is CASSPGPGGQPQHF.

The rearrangement links TRBV28 to TRBJ2-7; 8 nucleotides align to TRBD1. Germline trimming cut 2 bases from V and 13 bases from J; bases unmatched to any gene: 16. CDR3 size: 15 residues. The germline CDR1 and CDR2 sequences are MDHEN and SYDVKM. This CDR3 is CASSLTARTGRGEYF. DNA of the CDR3: TGTGCCAGCAGTTTAACGGCCCGGACAGGGAGAGGTGAATACTTC.

V is TRBV9 and J is TRBJ2-5; 8 positions agree with TRBD2. Germline-derived CDR1 and CDR2 are SGDLS and YYNGEE. CDR3 size: 14 residues. The trim removed 7 bases at V and 5 bases at J, leaving 10 bases unmatched. The CDR3 coding sequence is TGTGCCAGCTCCTATGCGGGAGGAGGGGAGACCCAGTACTTC. Its protein product is CASSYAGGGETQYF.

The chain uses TRBV27 and TRBJ1-1; 11 bases line up with TRBD1. The CDR3 has 17 residues. Losses at the gene ends were 7 bases for V and 6 bases for J; bases not matched to a gene: 16. Germline-derived CDR1 and CDR2 are MNHEY and SMNVEV (reference sequence). CDR3 in DNA: TGTGCCAGCACTAAAAAAACCCTGGGGGACAGGGGGTCTGAAGCTTTCTTT. Its protein is CASTKKTLGDRGSEAFF.

The J gene is TRBJ2-5, the V gene TRBV6-5; 10 bases are shared with TRBD2. CDR3 length equals 14 residues. Trimming took 6 bases from V and 5 from J; bases not matched to a gene: 6. Germline V gives CDR1 MNHEY, CDR2 SVGAGI. CDR3 DNA sequence: TGTGCCAGCAGGAAGCGGGGGGGCGTTGAGACCCAGTACTTC. Residues: CASRKRGGVETQYF.